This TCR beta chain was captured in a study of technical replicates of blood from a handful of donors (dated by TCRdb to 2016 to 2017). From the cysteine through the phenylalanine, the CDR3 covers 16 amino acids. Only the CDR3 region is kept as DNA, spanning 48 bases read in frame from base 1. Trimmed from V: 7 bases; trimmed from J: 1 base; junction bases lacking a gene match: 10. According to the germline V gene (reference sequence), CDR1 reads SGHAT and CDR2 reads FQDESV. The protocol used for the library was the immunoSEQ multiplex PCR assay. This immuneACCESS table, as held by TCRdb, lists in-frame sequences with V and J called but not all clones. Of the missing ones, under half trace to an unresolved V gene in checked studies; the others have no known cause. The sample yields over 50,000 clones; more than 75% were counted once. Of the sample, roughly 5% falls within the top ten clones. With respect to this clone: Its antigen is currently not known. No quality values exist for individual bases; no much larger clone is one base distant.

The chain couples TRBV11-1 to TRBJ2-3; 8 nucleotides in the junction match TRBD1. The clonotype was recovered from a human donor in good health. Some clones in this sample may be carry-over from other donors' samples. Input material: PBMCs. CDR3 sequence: CASTQGAGSRTDTQYF. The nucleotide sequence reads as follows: TGTGCCAGCACCCAGGGGGCCGGGTCCCGCACAGATACGCAGTATTTT.